These T cell receptor beta chains were read from a single sample in a study of CD8 T cells in Susac syndrome. TCRdb re-called the immunoSEQ multiplex PCR reads through MiXCR, storing one row per CDR3 protein. This table holds roughly 80,000 distinct CDR3 sequences, roughly 95% found once. Sequenced material: CD8+ T cells from PBMCs. Source of these receptors: a human donor with Susac syndrome. Both conserved end residues are part of each CDR3. D genes are given only for firm matches. Some rows mark clone size as missing; the rest say once, few, many or name a class of expanded clone.

D,J,V,size,DNA,CDR3
NA,TRBJ1-2,TRBV7-9,NA,TGTGCCAGCAGCACGACAGGCGCTACCTATGGCTACACCTTC,CASSTTGATYGYTF
NA,TRBJ2-7,TRBV6-5,once,TGTGCCAGCAGCCCCGACAGTTTCTACGAGCAGTACTTC,CASSPDSFYEQYF
TRBD2,TRBJ2-3,TRBV7-9,NA,TGTGCCAGCAGCTCCTCAACGGCAGCGGGGGCAGATACGCAGTATTTT,CASSSSTAAGADTQYF
NA,TRBJ2-3,TRBV27,NA,TGTGCCAGCAGCTTCCGTCGGGACTCTCGTAGCACAGATACGCAGTATTTT,CASSFRRDSRSTDTQYF
NA,TRBJ2-7,TRBV27,NA,TGTGCCAGCAGCCGGCCAGGTTTTCACGAGCAGTACTTC,CASSRPGFHEQYF
NA,TRBJ2-7,TRBV27,NA,TGTGCCAGCAGTTCCCCGGCCGTGGGCTACGAGCAGTACTTC,CASSSPAVGYEQYF
NA,TRBJ1-5,TRBV9,NA,TGTGCCAGCAGCGGCGGGGGGGGGTCCAGTCAGCCCCAGCATTTT,CASSGGGGSSQPQHF
NA,TRBJ2-4,TRBV9,NA,TGTGCCAGCAGCTCTCAATCGGGGGTTGACAAAAACATTCAGTACTTC,CASSSQSGVDKNIQYF
TRBD2,TRBJ2-5,TRBV12-3/TRBV12-4,NA,TGTGCCAGCAGTCCGACTAGCGGGGGGCCGACGGAGACCCAGTACTTC,CASSPTSGGPTETQYF
NA,TRBJ2-1,TRBV20-1,NA,TGCAGTGCAAGACAGGAGTTCTACAATGAGCAGTTCTTC,CSARQEFYNEQFF
NA,TRBJ2-1,TRBV24-1,NA,TGTGCCACCAGTTTGAGCGGTAATGAGCAGTTCTTC,CATSLSGNEQFF
NA,TRBJ1-5,TRBV27,once,TGTGCCAGCAGACTGGGACGGAATCAGCCCCAGCATTTT,CASRLGRNQPQHF
NA,TRBJ1-1,TRBV9,NA,TGTGCCAGCAGCGCTGGCGGGAACACTGAAGCTTTCTTT,CASSAGGNTEAFF
NA,TRBJ1-1,TRBV6-4,NA,TGTGCCAGCACTCAGGTGCAGTTTGCTTTCTTT,CASTQVQFAFF
NA,TRBJ1-2,TRBV29-1,few,TGCAGCGTTGAAGATCGGGGTTACGGCTACACCTTC,CSVEDRGYGYTF
NA,TRBJ2-1,TRBV2,NA,TGTGCCAGCAGTGAGGACCACCCCTTCTCCTACAATGAGCAGTTCTTC,CASSEDHPFSYNEQFF
NA,TRBJ1-1,TRBV20-1,NA,TGCAGTGCTAGAGATTCTAACGGGGGGCCCATGAACACTGAAGCTTTCTTT,CSARDSNGGPMNTEAFF
NA,TRBJ2-7,TRBV7-9,NA,TGTGCCAGCAGCTTACAGGGGGAGGACCGCGAGCAGTACTTC,CASSLQGEDREQYF
NA,TRBJ2-5,TRBV28,NA,TGTGCCAGCATTGGGGGGCTCAAAGAGACCCAGTACTTC,CASIGGLKETQYF
TRBD1,TRBJ1-2,TRBV20-1,NA,TGCAGTGCTAGAGATAGGGACAGGGGGTTCTATGGCTACACCTTC,CSARDRDRGFYGYTF
TRBD1,TRBJ1-2,TRBV9,once,TGTGCCAGCAGCGTGGGACAGACGTATGGCTACACCTTC,CASSVGQTYGYTF
NA,TRBJ2-3,TRBV7-8,NA,TGTGCCAGCAGCTCGGGTGGGATCAGCACAGATACGCAGTATTTT,CASSSGGISTDTQYF
NA,TRBJ1-3,TRBV12-5,NA,TGTGCTAGTGGTTCGTCCTTCAAGGCCTCGGGAAACACCATATATTTT,CASGSSFKASGNTIYF
TRBD2,TRBJ2-7,TRBV30,NA,TGTGCCTGGAGTGTACCGGCTAGCGGGCCGGGGGAGCAGTACTTC,CAWSVPASGPGEQYF
TRBD1,TRBJ1-1,TRBV7-9,NA,TGTGCCAGCCGCGGACAGGGCGTTGAAGCTTTCTTT,CASRGQGVEAFF
NA,TRBJ2-7,TRBV5-6,NA,TGTGCCAGCAGCTTTATGACCGGGGGCTACGAGCAGTACTTC,CASSFMTGGYEQYF
TRBD1,TRBJ2-7,TRBV20-1,once,TGCAGTGCAACCGGGACAGGGCCCTACGAGCAGTACTTC,CSATGTGPYEQYF
NA,TRBJ2-1,TRBV5-4,NA,TGTGCCAGCAGCTTCATCGATGAGCAGTTCTTC,CASSFIDEQFF
NA,TRBJ2-2,TRBV12-3/TRBV12-4,NA,TGTGCCAGCAGTCGTCTCATCCTCGGGGAGCTGTTTTTT,CASSRLILGELFF
TRBD1,TRBJ1-2,TRBV27,NA,TGTGCCAGCAGTAAGGGGGCAGGGGGTGGCTACACCTTC,CASSKGAGGGYTF
NA,TRBJ2-7,TRBV6-6,NA,TGTGCCAGCAGTTACCCAGAGGCCTACGAGCAGTACTTC,CASSYPEAYEQYF
NA,TRBJ1-1,TRBV29-1,NA,TGCAGCGTGAGACGGATGAACACTGAAGCTTTCTTT,CSVRRMNTEAFF
TRBD2,TRBJ2-5,TRBV3-1,NA,TGTGCCAGCAGCCAAGTAGGAGCGGGGGGGCGGGAGACCCAGTACTTC,CASSQVGAGGRETQYF
NA,TRBJ1-6,TRBV7-2,NA,TGTGCCAGCAGCCAACGGGGCCTCAATTCACCCCTCCACTTT,CASSQRGLNSPLHF
TRBD2,TRBJ2-7,TRBV20-1,NA,TGCAGTGCTAGTAAGCGGGGATACTCCTACGAGCAGTACTTC,CSASKRGYSYEQYF
TRBD1,TRBJ2-1,TRBV20-1,NA,TGCAGTGCTAGAGTCCCGGACAGGGGGATTCACTACAATGAGCAGTTCTTC,CSARVPDRGIHYNEQFF
NA,TRBJ2-7,TRBV12-5,NA,TGTGCTAGTGGTTTGGTACAAAGTCTAGGGGGAACCTACGAGCAGTACTTC,CASGLVQSLGGTYEQYF
NA,TRBJ2-7,TRBV25-1,few,TGTGCCAGCAGTCAGGCGGGCTACGAGCAGTACTTC,CASSQAGYEQYF
NA,TRBJ2-2,TRBV5-6,NA,TGTGCCAGCAGCTTGTTACCAGGGAACACCGGGGAGCTGTTTTTT,CASSLLPGNTGELFF
TRBD2,TRBJ2-7,TRBV20-1,NA,TGCAGTGCGCAGACTAGCGGGGGCCTCAGCTCCTACGAGCAGTACTTC,CSAQTSGGLSSYEQYF
NA,TRBJ2-4,TRBV7-8,NA,TGTGCCAGCAGCCCTCAGAGGGGCGCGGAAAACATTCAGTACTTC,CASSPQRGAENIQYF
TRBD1,TRBJ2-7,TRBV27,NA,TGTGCCAGCAGTTGGGGGACAGGTTTTTCCTACGAGCAGTACTTC,CASSWGTGFSYEQYF
NA,TRBJ2-3,TRBV9,NA,TGTGCCAGCAGCGTAGAAGGGGGGAAGGTAGATACGCAGTATTTT,CASSVEGGKVDTQYF
TRBD2,TRBJ2-7,TRBV2,NA,TGTGCCAGCAGTGATTTAGCGGGGGAAGAGCAGTACTTC,CASSDLAGEEQYF
NA,TRBJ2-7,TRBV12-3/TRBV12-4,NA,TGTGCCAGCAGTTTACGGGGGCAGGCGGGGGCGCGAGAGCAGTACTTC,CASSLRGQAGAREQYF
NA,TRBJ1-1,TRBV19,NA,TGTGCCAGTAGTATGTCACCGGGGGCAGACACTGAAGCTTTCTTT,CASSMSPGADTEAFF
NA,TRBJ2-5,TRBV9,NA,TGTGCCAGCAGCGTAGACCCCCTAGAGACCCAGTACTTC,CASSVDPLETQYF